This T cell receptor (beta chain) was sequenced during a study of T cell repertoires in cytomegalovirus infection (dated by TCRdb to between 2018 and 2021). Concerning the study at large: Peptide stimulations targeted recently identified HLA-C-restricted CMV epitopes, whose presentation resists viral immunomodulation, together with well-studied HLA-B-restricted epitopes. Because public TCR beta signatures pointed to carriage of CMV infection together with the matching HLA type, the HLA type of each donor mattered for the analysis.

Sequencing instrument: Illumina HiSeq 1500. TCRdb handled the public reads itself, with Q25 trimming in fastp and clone calling in MiXCR, and kept productive beta chains. For every CDR3 protein sequence, its rows merge into one entry that carries the most common genes and DNA. For this sample there are 830,000 or so distinct CDR3 sequences; over 25% appear just once. 12% of the sample comes from the top ten. Based on the germline V gene, the CDR1 and CDR2 sequences are SGHAT and FQNNGV. The cysteine opens and the phenylalanine closes a CDR3 of 14 amino acids. The retained sequence is limited to the CDR3, 42 bases, with the frame set at the first base. V gives up 5 bases and J gives up 6 bases, and the segment between their germline ends measures 15 bases. Findings and caveats that apply to the study as a whole: Carriers of CMV infection plus the relevant HLA type were discriminated by the cumulative frequency of public TCR beta family members in the study cohort and in an independent roughly 340-donor cohort. The ex vivo response was dominated by HLA-C-restricted CMV-specific TCR beta clonotypes, which also provided the single most frequent clonotype in two of eight donors.

The meaning of the sample's treatment or condition label: in vitro stimulation with specific CMV peptide epitopes to enrich CMV-specific T cells. This clonotype has just one count. No antigen is known for it. Base qualities were left out, and no much larger clone turns up one base away. A read on its own is weak evidence. This sequence originates from a human donor in good health (CMV status not recorded). Some clones in this sample may be carry-over from other donors' samples. The sequence links TRBV11-2 to TRBJ2-3; the D segment may tentatively be TRBD1 or TRBD2, each giving 5 matched bases. The material sequenced was cultured CD8+ T cells from PBMCs, taken from culture after CMV antigen stimulation. The CDR3 loop reads CASSDGTALDTQYF. The nucleotide sequence is given as TGTGCCAGCAGCGACGGGACCGCCCTTGATACGCAGTATTTT.